This TCR beta chain is from a study of shared clonotypes between healthy human individuals (dated by TCRdb to 2020 to 2022). Looking at the study overall: The cohort included three men and a couple of women between 18 and 49 years of age. Per donor, three plates each were used for CD4 naive and CD4 memory, two for CD8 naive, and one for CD8 memory. The study deeply sequenced blood TCR repertoires of five healthy adults to estimate repertoire size and the extent of clonotype sharing between individuals. Different laboratories and diverse techniques were used to prepare libraries and sequence TCR repertoires, to increase sequencing depth and limit assay-specific biases. Between about 0.85 and 8.9 billion PBMCs per donor were obtained by leukapheresis. The study at large found these results: When a few donors were compared, the shared fraction of clonotypes was roughly 5% for naive CD4, around 4% for naive CD8, more than 2% for memory CD4, and 0.4% for memory CD8. Compared with non-shared clonotypes, clonotypes shared by all four sorted-subset donors had higher generation probabilities. Rarefaction of sorted-subset datasets indicated incomplete sequencing despite the large sequencing depth. Only blood was sampled, and tissue TCR repertoires likely differ from those in blood. Naive subsets generally had larger estimated clonotype richness than memory subsets did. The small number of donors limited the genetic and exposure-history diversity represented. Based on pairwise subsampling, the degree of clonotype sharing among donors was expected to be affected by sequencing depth.

TCR CDR3 regions were amplified from genomic DNA by multiplex PCR using the deep immunoSEQ assay. For each cell subset, the extracted genomic DNA was distributed evenly across all wells of several immunoSEQ 96-well plates, and each plate served as one replicate. For sorted subsets, each replicate PCR was loaded with approximately 200 ng genomic DNA, equivalent to 30,000 or so T cell genomes. Purified libraries were measured with a Qubit 3.0 fluorometer, size-checked on a Bioanalyzer 2100, and measured again with the KAPA Library Quantification kit. Every immunoSEQ 96-well plate was sequenced on a dedicated single-read 150-cycle Illumina NextSeq 550 flow cell. The authors' pipeline ran thus. Because only junctional sequences without quality scores were contained in the immunoSEQ output, filtering matching that applied to full-length reads could not be performed. To assign V/J genes and CDR3, sequences were annotated against IMGT germline references using PyIR, a Python wrapper for IgBLAST v1.9. Reads were removed for weak V/J assignments (E-value above 1e-6), missing CDR3, stop codons, out-of-frame junctions, or ambiguous translated residues. A V3J clonotype was defined by an identical inferred V gene, J gene, and CDR3 amino acid sequence. To compute the percentage overlap between repertoires, the number of shared unique clonotypes was divided by the size of the smaller repertoire. Repertoire richness was assessed with RTK rarefaction, the Chao1 estimator, and Recon v2.1 estimates of unobserved clonotypes. Generation probabilities for all TCRbeta clonotypes obtained by the gDNA method from a handful of donors were computed using OLGA. Sourced from immuneACCESS, this table was stored by TCRdb with only in-frame sequences that have V and J called. A share of the clones is absent; for the studies checked, an unresolved V gene accounts for under half, and the remainder has no known explanation. The V and J calls and clone size come from that table; D and trimming were worked out from the DNA. The sample yields about 1 million clones; roughly 80% were counted once. The ten largest make up 1.2% to 1.5% of the sample.

Donors were healthy HIV-negative adults with no recently reported acute infections or vaccinations. Every donor was a Caucasian adult residing in Nashville, Tennessee, USA. CD4+ T cells were enriched by magnetic negative selection, after which naive cells were positively selected on CD45RA and the negative fraction was taken as the memory subset. Blood was collected by leukapheresis, and PBMCs were isolated by Ficoll-Histopaque density gradient centrifugation and then cryopreserved in liquid nitrogen vapor phase. Purity and quantity of every magnetically sorted T cell population were checked by analytical flow cytometry. From each sorted fraction, genomic DNA was isolated and quantified by UV absorbance on a Nanodrop 2000c. CDR1 is given as GTSNPN and CDR2 as SVGIG, both from the germline V gene (reference sequence). For this chain, trimming is 3 bases at the V end and 6 bases at the J end, and the number of junction bases without a gene match is 9. Reading from cysteine to phenylalanine, the CDR3 counts 15 amino acids. The CDR3 DNA has 45 bases and is translated from base 1.

As to this clone: Its antigen is still unknown. Base qualities are missing; no much larger clone stands one base away.

This chain is built from TRBV30 and TRBJ1-5; 9 middle bases align to TRBD1. The TCR comes from a man younger than 30 in good health. Sequencing was carried out using memory CD4+ T cells sorted from blood. The sample's cell subset or site, from its label and the paper: CD45RA-negative fraction. The CDR3: CAWSDRGGLGQPQHF. The nucleotides read TGTGCCTGGAGCGACAGGGGGGGGCTCGGTCAGCCCCAGCATTTT. The CDR3 plus the reference TRBV30 and TRBJ1-5 genes for the other parts give the full variable domain: SQTIHQWPATLVQPVGSPLSLECTVEGTSNPNLYWYRQAAGRGLQLLFYSVGIGQISSEVPQNLSASRPQDRQFILSSKKLLLSDSGFYLCAWSDRGGLGQPQHFGDGTRLSIL.